This T cell receptor (beta chain) originates from a study of cytomegalovirus exposure and HLA in healthy donors. Whole-study findings and limits: Usually a TCR sequence was rare, but some public TCRs were found in many donors.

Here immunoSEQ multiplex PCR was the method, and the copy in TCRdb shows in-frame clones only, minus some. The table has 65,000 to 100,000 clones, approximately 93% seen once; the top ten hold 3% to 4%. In regard to this clone: The antigen is undetermined.

The sample was PBMCs. The source of this sequence is a woman aged 25-40 years in good health and CMV-seronegative.

The CDR3: CASSGRDKNTEAFF. CDR3 nucleotide sequence: TGTGCCAGCAGCGGGAGGGACAAGAACACTGAAGCTTTCTTT. The chain links TRBV5-4 to TRBJ1-1; perhaps TRBD1 as D (6 bases). The germline V gene encodes CDR1 SGHNT and CDR2 YYREEE (reference sequence). V was shortened by 4 bases and J by 1 base, with 11 bases between the two germline ends. The CDR3 has 14 residues.